This entry features one TCR beta chain sequence. Its antigen remains unidentified. No quality values exist for individual bases; no much larger clone is one base distant. These data originate in a study of T cell changes during pregnancy in multiple sclerosis (dated by TCRdb to between 2018 and 2021). About the full investigation: Changes in the T cell repertoire over the course of pregnancy were examined in this study in women with multiple sclerosis.

Taken from cysteine to phenylalanine, the CDR3 has 16 residues. Only the CDR3 part of the read is kept: 48 bases, read in frame from the first base. Cut back by 0 bases and 3 bases, the V and J ends lie 12 bases apart. CDR1 and CDR2 are drawn from the germline V gene: SGHRS, YFSETQ. Library prep was done by the immunoSEQ multiplex PCR assay. TCRdb re-hosts the immuneACCESS table, in-frame sequences only. Its copies lack some clones; in the studies checked, an unresolved V gene accounts for under half of them, and the cause for the rest is not known. This sample has under 45,000 clones in its table, and roughly 84% of those were observed once. Clones ranked in the top ten supply approximately 4% of the sample.

The sequencing here drew on CD8+ T cells from peripheral blood mononuclear cells, taken in the first trimester of pregnancy. Recombination joined TRBV5-1 with TRBJ2-2, with no confidently assigned D gene. This TCR derives from a female donor with multiple sclerosis, enrolled in a pregnancy study. Here is the DNA: TGCGCCAGCAGCTTGGTTGGCAGTTTATACACCGGGGAGCTGTTTTTT. The encoded protein is CASSLVGSLYTGELFF.